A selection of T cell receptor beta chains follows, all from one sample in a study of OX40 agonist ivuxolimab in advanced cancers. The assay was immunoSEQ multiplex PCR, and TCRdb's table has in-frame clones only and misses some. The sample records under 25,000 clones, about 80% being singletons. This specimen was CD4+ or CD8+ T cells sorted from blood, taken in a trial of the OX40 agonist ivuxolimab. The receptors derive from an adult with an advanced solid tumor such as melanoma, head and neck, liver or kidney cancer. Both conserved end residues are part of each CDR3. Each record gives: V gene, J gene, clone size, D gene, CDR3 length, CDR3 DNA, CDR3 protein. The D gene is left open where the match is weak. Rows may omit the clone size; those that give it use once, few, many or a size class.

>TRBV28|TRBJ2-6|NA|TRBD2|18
TGTGCCAGCAGCTCCCCCGGACTAGCGGGATCTGGGGCCAACGTCCTGACTTTC
CASSSPGLAGSGANVLTF
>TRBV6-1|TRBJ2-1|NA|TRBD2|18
TGTGCCAGCAGTGAAGGGAGTAGCGGGGAGAGGGGACACAATGAGCAGTTCTTC
CASSEGSSGERGHNEQFF
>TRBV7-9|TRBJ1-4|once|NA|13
TGTGCCAGCAGCTTTAGCGGGAATGAAAAACTGTTTTTT
CASSFSGNEKLFF
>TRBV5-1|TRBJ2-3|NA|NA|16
TGCGCCAGCAGCTTGAACCCCCGACTTCAGGAAGATACGCAGTATTTT
CASSLNPRLQEDTQYF
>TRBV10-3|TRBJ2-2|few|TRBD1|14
TGTGCCATCCCGGGACAGGGGGGCACCGGGGAGCTGTTTTTT
CAIPGQGGTGELFF
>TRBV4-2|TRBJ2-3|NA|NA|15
TGTGCCAGCAGCCAAGAATGGCTATACACAGATACGCAGTATTTT
CASSQEWLYTDTQYF
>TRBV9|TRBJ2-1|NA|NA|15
TGTGCCAGCAGCACGAGTGGAAGCTCCTACAATGAGCAGTTCTTC
CASSTSGSSYNEQFF
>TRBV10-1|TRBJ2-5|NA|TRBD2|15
TGCGCCAGCAGTGAGGGGACTAGCGGCCAAGAGACCCAGTACTTC
CASSEGTSGQETQYF
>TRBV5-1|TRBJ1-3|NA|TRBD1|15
TGCGCCAGCAGCCCTGGGACAGCTGAGGGAAACACCATATATTTT
CASSPGTAEGNTIYF
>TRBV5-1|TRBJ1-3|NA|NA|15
TGCGCCAGCAGGGATGAAAGGACCGGTGGAAACACCATATATTTT
CASRDERTGGNTIYF
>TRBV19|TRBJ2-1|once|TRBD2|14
TGTGCCAGTACGAGCGGGAGGCAATACAATGAGCAGTTCTTC
CASTSGRQYNEQFF
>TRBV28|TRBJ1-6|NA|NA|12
TGTGCCAGCAGTTTGGTTCGGTCACCCCTCCACTTT
CASSLVRSPLHF
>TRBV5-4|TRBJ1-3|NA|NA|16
TGTGCCAGCAGCTTGTTCGCTGGGGCAACCGGAAACACCATATATTTT
CASSLFAGATGNTIYF
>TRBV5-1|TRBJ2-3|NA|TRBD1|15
TGCGCCAGCAGCTTGGAGGACAGGGTGGCAGATACGCAGTATTTT
CASSLEDRVADTQYF
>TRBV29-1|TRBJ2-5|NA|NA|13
TGCAGCGCGATGGGGGACTTCGGGGAGACCCAGTACTTC
CSAMGDFGETQYF
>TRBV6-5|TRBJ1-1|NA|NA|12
TGTGCCAGCAGTTACAGAGACACTGAAGCTTTCTTT
CASSYRDTEAFF
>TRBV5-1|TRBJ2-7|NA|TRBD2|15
TGCGCCAGCTCCCGGGCAGGGACTAGCGACTACGAGCAGTACTTC
CASSRAGTSDYEQYF
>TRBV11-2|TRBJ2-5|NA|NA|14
TGTGCCAGCAGCTTAGGAGGGCAGCGAGAGACCCAGTACTTC
CASSLGGQRETQYF
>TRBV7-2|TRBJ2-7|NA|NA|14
TGTGCCAGCAGCTTAATAGGCATCGGACACGAGCAGTACTTC
CASSLIGIGHEQYF
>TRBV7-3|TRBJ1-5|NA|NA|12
TGTGCCAGCTGCGAGAGCAATCAGCCCCAGCATTTT
CASCESNQPQHF
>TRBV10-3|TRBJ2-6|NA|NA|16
TGTGCCATCACCCCAGGGGGGTCTGCTGGGGCCAACGTCCTGACTTTC
CAITPGGSAGANVLTF
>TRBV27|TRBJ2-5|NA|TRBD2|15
TGTGCCAGCAGCTCGGGACTAGCGGGTAAAGAGACCCAGTACTTC
CASSSGLAGKETQYF
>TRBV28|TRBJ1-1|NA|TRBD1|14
TGTGCCAGCATCTCCGGACAGGGAAGTACTGAAGCTTTCTTT
CASISGQGSTEAFF
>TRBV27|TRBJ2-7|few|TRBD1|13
TGTGCCAGCGGAGGACAGGGTCTATCCGAGCAGTACTTC
CASGGQGLSEQYF
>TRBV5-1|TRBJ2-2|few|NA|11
TGCGCCAGCAGCTTGGCCGGGGAGCTGTTTTTT
CASSLAGELFF
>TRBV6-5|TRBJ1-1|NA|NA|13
TGTGCCAGCAGTTCGACGGTGAACACTGAAGCTTTCTTT
CASSSTVNTEAFF
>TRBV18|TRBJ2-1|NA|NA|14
TGTGCCAGCTCCGGGAGTATCTCCTACAATGAGCAGTTCTTC
CASSGSISYNEQFF
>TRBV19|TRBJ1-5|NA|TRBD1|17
TGTGCCAGTAAGGATGACAGGGCTGTATATAGCAATCAGCCCCAGCATTTT
CASKDDRAVYSNQPQHF
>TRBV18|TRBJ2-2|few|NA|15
TGTGCCAGCTCACCTAAAAGGTTTTCCGCCGGGGAGCTGTTTTTT
CASSPKRFSAGELFF
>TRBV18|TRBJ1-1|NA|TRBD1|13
TGTGCCAGCTCACCAGGACAGGACACTGAAGCTTTCTTT
CASSPGQDTEAFF
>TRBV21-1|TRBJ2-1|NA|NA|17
TGTGCCAGCGAAGCAGGGTCTAGCGGGAGTAGGGACAATGAGCAGTTCTTC
CASEAGSSGSRDNEQFF
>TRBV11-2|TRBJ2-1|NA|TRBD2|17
TGTGCCAGCAGCTTACTAGCGGGAGGGCCATTTTACAATGAGCAGTTCTTC
CASSLLAGGPFYNEQFF
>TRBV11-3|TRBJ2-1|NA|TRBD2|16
TGTGCCAGCAGCTTAGCGGGAGGGACTTCCTACAATGAGCAGTTCTTC
CASSLAGGTSYNEQFF
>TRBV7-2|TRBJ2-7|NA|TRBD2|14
TGTGCCAGCAGCCTCGGGACTAGGGGTAGCGAGCAGTACTTC
CASSLGTRGSEQYF
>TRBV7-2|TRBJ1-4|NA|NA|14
TGTGCCAGCAGTCAGGTCTGGGGCAATGAAAAACTGTTTTTT
CASSQVWGNEKLFF
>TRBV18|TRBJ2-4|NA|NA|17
TGTGCCAGCTCACCACTACCGAGGAATATGGCCAAAAACATTCAGTACTTC
CASSPLPRNMAKNIQYF
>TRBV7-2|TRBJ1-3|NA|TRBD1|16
TGTGCCAGCAGTAGAGCCGGGACAGGCTCTGGAAACACCATATATTTT
CASSRAGTGSGNTIYF
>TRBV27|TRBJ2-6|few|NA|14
TGTGCCAGCACCCTGGGGGGTGGGGCCAACGTCCTGACTTTC
CASTLGGGANVLTF
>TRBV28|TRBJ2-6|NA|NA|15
TGTGCCAGCAGTGAGTTCCTGTTAGGGGCCAACGTCCTGACTTTC
CASSEFLLGANVLTF